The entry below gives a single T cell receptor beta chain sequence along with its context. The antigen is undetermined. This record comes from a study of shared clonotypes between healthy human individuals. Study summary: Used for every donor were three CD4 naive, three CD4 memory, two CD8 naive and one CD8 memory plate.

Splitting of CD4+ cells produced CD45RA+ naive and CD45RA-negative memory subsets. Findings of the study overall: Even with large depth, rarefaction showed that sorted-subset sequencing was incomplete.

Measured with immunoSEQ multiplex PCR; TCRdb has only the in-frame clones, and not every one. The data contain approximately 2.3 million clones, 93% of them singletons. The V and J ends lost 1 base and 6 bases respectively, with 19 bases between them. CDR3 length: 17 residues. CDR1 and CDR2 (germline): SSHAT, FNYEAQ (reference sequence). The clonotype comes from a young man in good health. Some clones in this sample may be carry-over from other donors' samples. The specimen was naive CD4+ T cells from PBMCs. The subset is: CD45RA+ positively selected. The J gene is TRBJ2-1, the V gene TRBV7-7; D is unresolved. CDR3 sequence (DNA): TGTGCCAGCAGCTTAGATCCCAGGACCGAGACGGGCAATGAGCAGTTCTTC. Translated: CASSLDPRTETGNEQFF. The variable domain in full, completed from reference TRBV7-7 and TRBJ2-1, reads GAGVSQSPRYKVTKRGQDVTLRCDPISSHATLYWYQQALGQGPEFLTYFNYEAQPDKSGLPSDRFSAERPEGSISTLTIQRTEQRDSAMYRCASSLDPRTETGNEQFFGPGTRLTVL.